These 11 T cell receptor beta chains share one sample of origin, sequenced in a study of early T cells in non-severe SARS-CoV-2 infection (dated by TCRdb to the early 2020s). The receptor library was made with 5' RACE. The reads were generated on a NextSeq 500. Starting from the raw public reads, TCRdb applied fastp trimming at Q25, assembled clones with MiXCR and retained in-frame beta chains. Under each unique CDR3 protein, matching rows form one entry showing the most common genes and DNA. A total of 40,000 to 55,000 distinct CDR3 sequences appear in this sample, under 30% of them only once. 3.5% to 5% of the sample is taken by the ten largest. Material: whole blood, obtained at baseline. The receptors were gathered from an adult who was a healthcare worker with PCR-confirmed SARS-CoV-2 infection or an uninfected control (not recorded which).

V is TRBV7-6 and J is TRBJ2-2, with 14 nucleotides matching TRBD2. Losses at the gene ends were 5 bases for V and 5 bases for J; bases not matched to a gene: 4. There are 16 residues in the CDR3. CDR1 and CDR2 from the germline V gene are SGHVS and FNYEAQ. DNA of the CDR3: TGTGCCAGCAGCCCACGGACTAGCGGGGGGACCGGGGAGCTGTTTTTT. Amino acids: CASSPRTSGGTGELFF.

This clonotype was detected a few times. The gene calls are TRBV7-8 and TRBJ1-2; D possibly corresponds to TRBD1 (5 bases). The CDR3 is made up of 16 amino acids. The ends were cut back, 5 bases at V and 4 bases at J, with 20 bases in the middle. CDR1 and CDR2 (germline): SGHVS, FQNEAQ. The CDR3 DNA reads as TGTGCCAGCAGCCCAACCTCGGCCAGGGAGGGCTATGGCTACACCTTC. It yields the protein CASSPTSAREGYGYTF.

This rearrangement joins TRBV5-4 to TRBJ1-3, with 7 bases matching TRBD1. Germline V gives CDR1 SGHNT, CDR2 YYREEE (reference sequence). The junction had 11 bases not matched to a gene; V was cut back by 4 bases and J by 4 bases. This CDR3 spans 16 amino acids. CDR3 coding DNA: TGTGCCAGCAGCCATCTCGACAGGGCGGGAGGAAACACCATATATTTT. Translating gives CASSHLDRAGGNTIYF. Filled out from reference TRBV5-4 and TRBJ1-3, the complete variable domain reads ETGVTQSPTHLIKTRGQQVTLRCSSQSGHNTVSWYQQALGQGPQFIFQYYREEENGRGNFPPRFSGLQFPNYSSELNVNALELDDSALYLCASSHLDRAGGNTIYFGEGSWLTVV.

The rearrangement links TRBV7-8 to TRBJ2-5; 7 bases match TRBD1. Germline V gives CDR1 SGHVS, CDR2 FQNEAQ. The length of the CDR3 is 14 residues. J lost 2 bases, V lost 5 bases, and 5 bases had no gene match. CDR3: CASSQNRGQETQYF. The CDR3 nucleotides are TGTGCCAGCAGCCAAAACAGGGGACAAGAGACCCAGTACTTC. Full variable domain (rest looked up from reference TRBV7-8 and TRBJ2-5): GAGVSQSPRYKVAKRGQDVALRCDPISGHVSLFWYQQALGQGPEFLTYFQNEAQLDKSGLPSDRFFAERPEGSVSTLKIQRTQQEDSAVYLCASSQNRGQETQYFGPGTRLLVL.

The sample holds a few counts of this clonotype. The chain carries TRBV5-6 and TRBJ2-7; 7 bases match TRBD1. Per the germline V gene, CDR1 is SGHDT and CDR2 is YYEEEE. V lost 4 bases, J lost 3 bases, and 19 bases stayed unmatched. The CDR3 has 18 amino acids. The CDR3 reads CASSTLKDRAYNNYEQYF. In DNA form, the CDR3 reads TGTGCCAGCAGCACCCTGAAAGACAGGGCGTACAACAACTACGAGCAGTACTTC.

Here the CDR3 reads CASSQEFGELFF. The CDR3 DNA follows: TGCGCCAGCAGCCAAGAATTCGGGGAGCTGTTTTTT. The chain combines TRBV4-1 with TRBJ2-2; D call uncertain. The germline V and J ends were trimmed by 0 bases and 7 bases, with 3 bases remaining between them. From germline, CDR1 is MGHRA and CDR2 YSYEKL. The CDR3 is 12 amino acids.

The sample holds a few counts of this clonotype. The chain carries TRBV7-9 and TRBJ2-3; the match to TRBD2 covers 7 bases. Unmatched junction bases numbered 2, after V lost 2 bases and J lost 0 bases. Germline V gene data show CDR1 as SEHNR and CDR2 as FQNEAQ (reference sequence). The CDR3 is 15 amino acids. CDR3 in amino acids: CASSLKLASTDTQYF. For the CDR3, the DNA is TGTGCCAGCAGCTTAAAACTAGCGAGCACAGATACGCAGTATTTT.

This chain joins TRBV6-5 and TRBJ2-3, with 7 bases aligning to TRBD1. Germline V lookup: CDR1 MNHEY, CDR2 SVGAGI. V trimming: 5 bases; J trimming: 2 bases; junction bases outside the gene matches: 4. The CDR3 totals 14 residues. The CDR3 sequence is CASSRDSFTDTQYF. The CDR3 DNA follows: TGTGCCAGCAGTCGGGACAGTTTCACAGATACGCAGTATTTT.

This clonotype was detected a few times. This sequence joins TRBV6-5 and TRBJ2-2, with D perhaps being TRBD1 or TRBD2 (6 bases each). The CDR3 is 18 amino acids. The germline CDR1 and CDR2 sequences are MNHEY and SVGAGI. Trimming removed 0 bases from V and 0 bases from J, with 14 bases in between. The CDR3 here is CASSYSVYRGPNTGELFF. The CDR3 DNA sequence: TGTGCCAGCAGTTACTCGGTTTATCGGGGGCCGAACACCGGGGAGCTGTTTTTT.

CDR3 region: CSARAGGSTDTQYF. The CDR3 DNA reads as TGCAGTGCTAGAGCGGGGGGGAGCACAGATACGCAGTATTTT. The chain has TRBV20-1 and TRBJ2-3; 8 bases align to TRBD2. J was trimmed by 0 bases and V by 1 base; bases with no gene match: 0. The CDR3 length is 14 residues. Per germline, CDR1 DFQATT and CDR2 SNEGSKA (reference sequence).

This clonotype was counted a few times. CDR3 DNA sequence: TGCAGTGCTGCTCGGGGGACAGCCAAAAACATTCAGTACTTC. This translates into CSAARGTAKNIQYF. The rearrangement links TRBV20-1 to TRBJ2-4; weak D call: TRBD2 (6 bases). CDR1 DFQATT and CDR2 SNEGSKA come from the germline V gene (reference sequence). The CDR3 is made up of 14 amino acids. V lost 5 bases to trimming and J lost 0 bases, with 11 bases between them.